The 21 T cell receptor beta chains below come from one sample, sequenced in a study of immune evolution from preneoplasia to lung adenocarcinoma. TCRdb's copy holds only in-frame clones and misses some; the assay was immunoSEQ multiplex PCR. The table lists roughly 5,000 clones, over 80% of them singletons. Source material: FFPE minimally invasive lung adenocarcinoma tissue. All receptors derive from a person in their sixties or seventies with lung adenocarcinoma.

This clone appeared once. The chain has TRBV30 and TRBJ2-3; 8 bases line up with TRBD2. The length of the CDR3 is 15 residues. Germline V gives CDR1 GTSNPN, CDR2 SVGIG (reference sequence). Germline trimming cut 0 bases from V and 1 base from J; bases unmatched to any gene: 3. The DNA of the CDR3 is TGTGCCTGGAGTGTACAGACTAGCGGCACAGATACGCAGTATTTT. Protein sequence: CAWSVQTSGTDTQYF.

Judged by abundance, this clone is large (0.1 to 1%). The chain joins TRBV6-5 to TRBJ2-3; no clear D gene. Trimming took off 7 bases at V and 0 bases at J, with 11 bases between the two ends. The CDR3 spans 14 residues. Germline lookup yields CDR1 MNHEY and CDR2 SVGAGI. The CDR3, as DNA: TGTGCCAGCATAGGTTCGAGCAGCACAGATACGCAGTATTTT. It specifies CASIGSSSTDTQYF.

This clone has just one count. Written as DNA, the CDR3 is TGTGCCAGCAGCTTGAGACAGGGCCGTCAGCCCCAGCATTTT. Protein sequence: CASSLRQGRQPQHF. The V call is TRBV5-5, the J call TRBJ1-5, with TRBD1 matching 7 bases. J gave up 6 bases and V 1 base, and 4 bases lay outside the gene matches. The CDR3 totals 14 residues. CDR1 and CDR2 from the germline V gene are SGHKS and YYEKEE (reference sequence).

The V and J genes are TRBV6-6 and TRBJ2-5; D uncertain. This CDR3 region has 12 residues. The germline CDR1 and CDR2 sequences are MNHNY and SVGAGI (reference sequence). V gave up 3 bases and J gave up 3 bases, with 5 bases separating them. CDR3 nucleotide sequence: TGTGCCAGCAGTTATCCGGAAGAGACCCAGTACTTC. Residues: CASSYPEETQYF.

This clone was counted between two and nine times. V and J are TRBV29-1 and TRBJ1-2; D unclear. The CDR3 contains 12 residues. With 2 bases removed from V and 8 bases from J, the gap between germline ends came to 12 bases. Per the germline V gene, CDR1 is SQVTM and CDR2 is ANQGSEA. CDR3 in amino acids: CSVETTAKGYTF. The CDR3 DNA is TGCAGCGTTGAAACAACGGCCAAGGGCTACACCTTC.

The V gene is TRBV4-2, the J gene TRBJ2-1, with 9 bases aligning to TRBD2. Germline values: CDR1 LGHNA, CDR2 YNFKEQ. The CDR3 spans 18 residues. With V trimmed by 0 bases and J by 0 bases, 6 bases remained unmatched. DNA of the CDR3: TGTGCCAGCAGCCAAGATTCTAGCGGGGAGAGCTCCTACAATGAGCAGTTCTTC. Protein sequence: CASSQDSSGESSYNEQFF.

This rearrangement joins TRBV6-1 to TRBJ2-1; TRBD2 aligns across 7 bases. The V gene end was trimmed by 1 base and the J gene end by 7 bases; junction bases not matched to a gene: 7. The CDR3 extends over 15 amino acids. CDR1 is MNHNS, CDR2 SASEGT, per germline. CDR3: CASSEVSGTRNEQFF. The CDR3 nucleotides read TGTGCCAGCAGTGAAGTAAGCGGGACGCGAAATGAGCAGTTCTTC.

The CDR3 nucleotides read TGTGCCAGCTCACCACCGAGCTCAGGGGGCTACGAGCAGTACTTC. Translated: CASSPPSSGGYEQYF. V usage is TRBV18 and J usage is TRBJ2-7, with 7 bases aligning to TRBD1. This CDR3 is built from 15 residues. The V and J ends lost 0 bases and 3 bases, in that order; junction bases with no gene match: 5. Germline CDR1 reads KGHSH; CDR2 reads LQKENI.

The chain employs TRBV19 and TRBJ1-1; 9 bases match TRBD1. Losses at the gene ends were 2 bases for V and 3 bases for J; bases not matched to a gene: 7. In germline, CDR1 is LNHDA, CDR2 SQIVND (reference sequence). This CDR3 contains 16 residues. The CDR3 DNA is TGTGCCAGTAGTATAACCGGGACAGGGAGGGACACTGAAGCTTTCTTT. It translates to CASSITGTGRDTEAFF.

The rearrangement uses TRBV5-6 and TRBJ2-5; the D is unclear. Germline V gene sequence: CDR1 SGHDT, CDR2 YYEEEE. V lost 0 bases and J lost 7, with 13 bases in between. CDR3 length equals 14 residues. The chain's CDR3 is CASSLADLSWTQYF. For the CDR3, the DNA is TGTGCCAGCAGCTTGGCGGACCTATCGTGGACCCAGTACTTC.

This chain connects TRBV7-2 to TRBJ1-1, with 7 bases identical to TRBD1. V lost 5 bases, J lost 4 bases, and 10 bases stayed unmatched. The length of the CDR3 is 15 residues. Per germline, CDR1 SGHTA and CDR2 FQGNSA. The CDR3: CASSRDRASRTEAFF. CDR3 nucleotides: TGTGCCAGCAGCCGAGACAGGGCCTCGCGCACTGAAGCTTTCTTT.

This clone came up once. This chain joins TRBV5-1 and TRBJ2-1; D is uncertain. The germline V gene has CDR1 SGHRS and CDR2 YFSETQ. The CDR3 consists of 13 residues. V lost 0 bases to trimming and J lost 6 bases, with 7 bases between them. The CDR3 loop is CASSLVVGNEQFF. CDR3 bases: TGCGCCAGCAGCTTGGTTGTGGGCAATGAGCAGTTCTTC.

The chain recombines TRBV19 with TRBJ2-1; D is tentatively TRBD1 or TRBD2 (5 bases each). The CDR3 spans 11 residues. Germline CDR1 reads LNHDA; CDR2 reads SQIVND (reference sequence). V was trimmed by 4 bases and J by 9 bases, leaving 7 bases between them. CDR3 amino acids: CASSRGSEQFF. The CDR3 DNA follows: TGTGCCAGTAGTAGGGGGAGTGAGCAGTTCTTC.

The rearrangement uses TRBV2 and TRBJ2-7, with D perhaps matching TRBD2 (7 bases). V was clipped by 7 bases and J by 3 bases, with 10 bases between them. The CDR3 is 12 residues long. Germline loops: CDR1 SNHLY, CDR2 FYNNEI. The CDR3 sequence is CASKGGNYEQYF. Written as DNA, the CDR3 is TGTGCCAGCAAGGGGGGGAACTACGAGCAGTACTTC.

The chain has TRBV2 and TRBJ1-1, with D perhaps matching TRBD1 (5 bases). V was shortened by 1 base and J by 8 bases, with 20 bases between the two germline ends. The germline CDR1 and CDR2 sequences are SNHLY and FYNNEI. This CDR3 region has 16 residues. The CDR3 DNA reads as TGTGCCAGCAGTGAAGGGTCAGGGTTAGCTCAAATAGAAGCTTTCTTT. Encoded protein: CASSEGSGLAQIEAFF.

CDR3 loop: CASSQGGLAGQETQYF. In DNA form, the CDR3 reads TGCGCCAGCAGCCAGGGGGGACTAGCGGGGCAAGAGACCCAGTACTTC. The rearrangement uses TRBV4-3 and TRBJ2-5; 13 bases map to TRBD2. Germline V lookup: CDR1 LGHNA, CDR2 YSLEER. V lost 3 bases and J lost 2; bases outside the gene matches: 3. The CDR3 sequence is 16 residues long.

The genes are TRBV5-4 and TRBJ2-7; tentatively, D is TRBD2 (6 bases). Per germline, CDR1 SGHNT and CDR2 YYREEE (reference sequence). V was trimmed by 4 bases and J by 2 bases, leaving 10 bases between them. The CDR3 length is 13 residues. The CDR3 bases are TGTGCCAGCAGCGGTCCGGGGGCCTACGAGCAGTACTTC. It translates to CASSGPGAYEQYF. The full variable domain, its missing parts supplied by reference TRBV5-4 and TRBJ2-7, is ETGVTQSPTHLIKTRGQQVTLRCSSQSGHNTVSWYQQALGQGPQFIFQYYREEENGRGNFPPRFSGLQFPNYSSELNVNALELDDSALYLCASSGPGAYEQYFGPGTRLTVT.

The CDR3 spells CASRSGAGELFF. In nucleotides, the CDR3 is TGTGCCAGCAGATCCGGGGCAGGGGAGCTGTTTTTT. The V and J genes are TRBV6-5 and TRBJ2-2, with D perhaps TRBD1 or TRBD2 (5 bases each). In germline, CDR1 is MNHEY, CDR2 SVGAGI. V gave up 6 bases and J gave up 8 bases, with 10 bases separating them. CDR3 length: 12 amino acids.

This clone has just a few counts. This chain joins TRBV5-4 and TRBJ1-6; D possibly corresponds to TRBD1 (5 bases). Germline CDR1 reads SGHNT; CDR2 reads YYREEE (reference sequence). CDR3 size: 16 residues. The V and J ends lost 1 base and 7 bases respectively, with 15 bases between them. The DNA of the CDR3 is TGTGCCAGCAGCTTGAGGGTGGGGCCGGGGAATTCACCCCTCCACTTT. It is translated as CASSLRVGPGNSPLHF.

The chain recombines TRBV7-3 with TRBJ2-2; TRBD2 is a possible D gene (6 bases). Deletions cut 5 bases from V and 0 bases from J, with 13 bases between. The CDR3 extends over 16 amino acids. Germline CDR1 reads SGHTA; CDR2 reads FQGTGA. CDR3 sequence: CASSRTGGTNTGELFF. The CDR3 DNA reads as TGTGCCAGCAGCCGAACTGGCGGGACGAACACCGGGGAGCTGTTTTTT.

The chain uses TRBV6-1 and TRBJ2-7, with TRBD2 matching over 7 bases. The V and J ends lost 4 bases and 5 bases, in that order; junction bases with no gene match: 2. This CDR3 has 12 amino acids. The germline V gene has CDR1 MNHNS and CDR2 SASEGT. The CDR3 DNA follows: TGTGCCAGCAGTGCCCGGGGGGACGAGCAGTACTTC. The encoded protein is CASSARGDEQYF.